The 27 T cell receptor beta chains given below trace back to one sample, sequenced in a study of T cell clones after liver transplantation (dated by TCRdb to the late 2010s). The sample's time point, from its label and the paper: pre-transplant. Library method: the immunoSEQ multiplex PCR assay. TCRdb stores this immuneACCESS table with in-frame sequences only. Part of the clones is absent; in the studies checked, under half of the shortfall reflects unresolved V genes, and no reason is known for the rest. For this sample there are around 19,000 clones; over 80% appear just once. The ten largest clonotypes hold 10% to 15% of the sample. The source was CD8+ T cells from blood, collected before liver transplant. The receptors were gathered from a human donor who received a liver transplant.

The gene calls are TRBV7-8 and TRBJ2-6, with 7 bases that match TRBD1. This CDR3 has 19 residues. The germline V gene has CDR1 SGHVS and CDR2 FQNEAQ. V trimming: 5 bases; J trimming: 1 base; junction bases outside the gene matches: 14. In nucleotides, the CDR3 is TGTGCCAGCAGCGTCGAAGAATCGACAGGGTGGTCTGGGGCCAACGTCCTGACTTTC. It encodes CASSVEESTGWSGANVLTF.

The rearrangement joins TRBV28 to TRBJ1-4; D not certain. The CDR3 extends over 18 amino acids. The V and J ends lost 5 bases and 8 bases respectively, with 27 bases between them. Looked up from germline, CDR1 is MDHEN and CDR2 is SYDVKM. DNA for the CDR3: TGTGCCAGCAGTCCCCCTTCCGTTCTACCACCCCGGGTCGAAAAACTGTTTTTT. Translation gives CASSPPSVLPPRVEKLFF.

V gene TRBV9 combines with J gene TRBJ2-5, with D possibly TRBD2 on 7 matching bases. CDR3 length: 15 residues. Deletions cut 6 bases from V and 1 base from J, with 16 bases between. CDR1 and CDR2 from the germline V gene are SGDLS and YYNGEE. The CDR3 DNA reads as TGTGCCAGCAATGAGGGGAGGGGGAGCCAAGAGACCCAGTACTTC. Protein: CASNEGRGSQETQYF.

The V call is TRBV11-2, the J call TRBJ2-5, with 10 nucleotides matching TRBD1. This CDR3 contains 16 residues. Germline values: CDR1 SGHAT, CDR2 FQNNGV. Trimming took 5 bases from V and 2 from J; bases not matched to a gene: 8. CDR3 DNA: TGTGCCAGCAGCCTAACTCGGGACAGGGGACAAGAGACCCAGTACTTC. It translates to CASSLTRDRGQETQYF. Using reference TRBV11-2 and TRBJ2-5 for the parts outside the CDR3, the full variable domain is EAGVAQSPRYKIIEKRQSVAFWCNPISGHATLYWYQQILGQGPKLLIQFQNNGVVDDSQLPKDRFSAERLKGVDSTLKIQPAKLEDSAVYLCASSLTRDRGQETQYFGPGTRLLVL.

CDR3 sequence (DNA): TGTGCCAGCAGTTACGGGGGGATGAACACTGAAGCTTTCTTT. Amino acids: CASSYGGMNTEAFF. The chain joins TRBV6-6 to TRBJ1-1, with a tentative D call TRBD1 (5 bases). This CDR3 spans 14 amino acids. V lost 2 bases and J 0 bases, leaving 7 bases between the germline ends. Germline V gene lookup returns CDR1 MNHNY and CDR2 SVGAGI (reference sequence).

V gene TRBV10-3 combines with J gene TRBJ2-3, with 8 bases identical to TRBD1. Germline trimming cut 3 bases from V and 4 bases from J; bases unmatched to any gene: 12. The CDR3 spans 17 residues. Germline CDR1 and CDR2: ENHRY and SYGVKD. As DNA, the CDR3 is TGTGCCATCAGTGACCCGGGACAGGCCCGGCAGGCAGATACGCAGTATTTT. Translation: CAISDPGQARQADTQYF.

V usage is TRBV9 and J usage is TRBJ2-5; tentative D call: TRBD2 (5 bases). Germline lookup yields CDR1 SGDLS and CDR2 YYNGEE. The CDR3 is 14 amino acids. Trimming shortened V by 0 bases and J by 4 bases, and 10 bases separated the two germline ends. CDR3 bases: TGTGCCAGCAGCGTAGACGGGAAGAGAGAGACCCAGTACTTC. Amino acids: CASSVDGKRETQYF.

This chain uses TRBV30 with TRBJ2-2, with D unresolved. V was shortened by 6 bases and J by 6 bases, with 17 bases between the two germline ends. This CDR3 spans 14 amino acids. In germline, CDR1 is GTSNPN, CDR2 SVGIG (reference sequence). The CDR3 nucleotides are TGTGCCTGCCATTTAGGCGCTTTACCCGGGGAGCTGTTTTTT. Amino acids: CACHLGALPGELFF.

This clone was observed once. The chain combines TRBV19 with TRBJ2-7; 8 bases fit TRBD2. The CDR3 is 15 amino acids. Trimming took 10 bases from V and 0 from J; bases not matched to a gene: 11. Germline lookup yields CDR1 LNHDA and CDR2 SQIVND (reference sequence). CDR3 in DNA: TGTGCCACCCAAGAGCTAGCGGGTAACTCCTACGAGCAGTACTTC. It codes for CATQELAGNSYEQYF.

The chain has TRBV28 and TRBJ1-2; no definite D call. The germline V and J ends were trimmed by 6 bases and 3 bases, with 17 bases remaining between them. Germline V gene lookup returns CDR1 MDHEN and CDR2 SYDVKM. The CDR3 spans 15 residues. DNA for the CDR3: TGTGCCAGCAGCCTTAGGGAGGCTAAATACTATGGCTACACCTTC. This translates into CASSLREAKYYGYTF.

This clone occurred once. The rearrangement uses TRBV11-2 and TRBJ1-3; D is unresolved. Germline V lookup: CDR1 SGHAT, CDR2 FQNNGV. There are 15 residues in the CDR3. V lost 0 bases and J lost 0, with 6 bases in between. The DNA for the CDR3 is TGTGCCAGCAGCTTAGAGCGCAGCTCTGGAAACACCATATATTTT. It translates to CASSLERSSGNTIYF.

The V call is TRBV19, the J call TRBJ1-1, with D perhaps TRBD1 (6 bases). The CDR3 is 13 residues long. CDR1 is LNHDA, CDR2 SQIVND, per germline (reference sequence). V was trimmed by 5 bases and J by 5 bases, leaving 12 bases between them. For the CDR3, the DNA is TGTGCCAGTAGTCCTAGGGGGTGGACTGAAGCTTTCTTT. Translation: CASSPRGWTEAFF.

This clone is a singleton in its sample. CDR3 bases: TGCGCCAGCAGCTTGGGACTCGGAAGCTCCTACGAGCAGTACTTC. It encodes CASSLGLGSSYEQYF. This chain joins TRBV5-1 and TRBJ2-7; D not certain. Trimming took 0 bases from V and 0 from J, leaving 10 bases between them. The germline CDR1 and CDR2 sequences are SGHRS and YFSETQ. This CDR3 has 15 amino acids. The variable domain in full, completed from reference TRBV5-1 and TRBJ2-7, reads KAGVTQTPRYLIKTRGQQVTLSCSPISGHRSVSWYQQTPGQGLQFLFEYFSETQRNKGNFPGRFSGRQFSNSRSEMNVSTLELGDSALYLCASSLGLGSSYEQYFGPGTRLTVT.

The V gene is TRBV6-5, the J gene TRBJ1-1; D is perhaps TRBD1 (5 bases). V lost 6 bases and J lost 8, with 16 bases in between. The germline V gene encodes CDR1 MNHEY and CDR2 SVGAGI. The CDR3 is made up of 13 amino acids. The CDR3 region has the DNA TGTGCCAGCAGATTGGGACGGGGGACGGAAGCTTTCTTT. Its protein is CASRLGRGTEAFF.

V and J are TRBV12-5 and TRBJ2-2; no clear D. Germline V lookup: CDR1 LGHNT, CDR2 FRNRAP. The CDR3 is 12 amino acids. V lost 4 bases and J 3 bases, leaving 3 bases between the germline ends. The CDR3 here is CASGWDTGELFF. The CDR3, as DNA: TGTGCTAGTGGTTGGGACACCGGGGAGCTGTTTTTT.

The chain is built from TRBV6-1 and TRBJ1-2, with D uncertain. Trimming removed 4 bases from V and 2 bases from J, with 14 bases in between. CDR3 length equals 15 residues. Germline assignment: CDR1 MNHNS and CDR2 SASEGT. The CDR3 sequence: CASSGTVEQNYGYTF. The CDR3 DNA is TGTGCCAGCAGTGGGACGGTGGAACAAAACTATGGCTACACCTTC.

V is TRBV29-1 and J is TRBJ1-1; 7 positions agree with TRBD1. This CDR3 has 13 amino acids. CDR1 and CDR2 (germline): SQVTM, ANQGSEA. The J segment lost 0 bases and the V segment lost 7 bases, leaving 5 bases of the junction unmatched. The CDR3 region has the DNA TGCAGCGGGGGGGGACAGATGAACACTGAAGCTTTCTTT. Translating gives CSGGGQMNTEAFF.

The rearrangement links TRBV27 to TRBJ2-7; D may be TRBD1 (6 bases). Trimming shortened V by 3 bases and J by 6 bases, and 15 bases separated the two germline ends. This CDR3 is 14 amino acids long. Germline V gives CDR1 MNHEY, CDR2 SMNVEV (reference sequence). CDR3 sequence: CASSLTQGWGEQYF. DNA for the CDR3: TGTGCCAGCAGTTTGACACAGGGATGGGGCGAGCAGTACTTC.

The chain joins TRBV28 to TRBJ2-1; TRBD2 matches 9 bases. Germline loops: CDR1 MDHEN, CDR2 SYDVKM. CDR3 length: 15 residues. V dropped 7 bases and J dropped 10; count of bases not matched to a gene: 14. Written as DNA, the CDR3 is TGTGCCAGCACCTCAAGGATAGCGGGAGTAAAGGAGCAGTTCTTC. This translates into CASTSRIAGVKEQFF. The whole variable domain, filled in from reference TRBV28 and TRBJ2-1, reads DVKVTQSSRYLVKRTGEKVFLECVQDMDHENMFWYRQDPGLGLRLIYFSYDVKMKEKGDIPEGYSVSREKKERFSLILESASTNQTSMYLCASTSRIAGVKEQFFGPGTRLTVL.

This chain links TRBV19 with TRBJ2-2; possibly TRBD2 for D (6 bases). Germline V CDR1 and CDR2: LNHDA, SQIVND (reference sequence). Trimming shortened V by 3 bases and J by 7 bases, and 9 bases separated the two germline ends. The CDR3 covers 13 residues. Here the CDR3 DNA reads TGTGCCAGTAGTATCGGGGGAATCGGGGAGCTGTTTTTT. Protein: CASSIGGIGELFF.

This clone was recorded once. This CDR3 is CASSFGGISYEQYF. CDR3 DNA sequence: TGTGCCAGCAGCTTCGGGGGGATCTCCTACGAGCAGTACTTC. The chain links TRBV11-2 to TRBJ2-7; TRBD2 matches 7 bases. CDR1 is SGHAT and CDR2 is FQNNGV in the germline V gene. This CDR3 contains 14 residues. The V segment lost 3 bases and the J segment 0 bases; nucleotides outside the gene matches: 2.

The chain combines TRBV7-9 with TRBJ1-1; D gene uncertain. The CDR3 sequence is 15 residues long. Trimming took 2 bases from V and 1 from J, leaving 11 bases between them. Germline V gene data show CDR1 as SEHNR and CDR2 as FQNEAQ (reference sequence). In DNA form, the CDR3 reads TGTGCCAGCAGCTTACCGCCAGCGCCGAACACTGAAGCTTTCTTT. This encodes CASSLPPAPNTEAFF.

In DNA form, the CDR3 reads TGTGCCAGCAGCCAAGTGGGGACTAGCGGGACCCTCGGAGGGAACATTCAGTACTTC. Protein product: CASSQVGTSGTLGGNIQYF. The chain links TRBV14 to TRBJ2-4; 13 bases are a match to TRBD2. The CDR3 contains 19 residues. With V trimmed by 1 base and J by 7 bases, 13 bases remained unmatched. The germline V gene has CDR1 SGHDN and CDR2 FVKESK.

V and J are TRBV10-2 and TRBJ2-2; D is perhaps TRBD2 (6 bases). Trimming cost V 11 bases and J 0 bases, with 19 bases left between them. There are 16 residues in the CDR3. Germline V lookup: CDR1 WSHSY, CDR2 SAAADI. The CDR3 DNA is TGCGCCGGAGGGGATTCGGCGCATACGAACACCGGGGAGCTGTTTTTT. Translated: CAGGDSAHTNTGELFF.

The DNA for the CDR3 is TGTGCCAGTAGTCCGACAGGGGGGATCTTCGAGCAGTACTTC. Amino acid sequence: CASSPTGGIFEQYF. The V gene is TRBV19, the J gene TRBJ2-7; TRBD1 matches at 9 bases. V gave up 5 bases and J gave up 6 bases; unmatched junction bases: 8. There are 14 residues in the CDR3. Germline assignment: CDR1 LNHDA and CDR2 SQIVND (reference sequence).

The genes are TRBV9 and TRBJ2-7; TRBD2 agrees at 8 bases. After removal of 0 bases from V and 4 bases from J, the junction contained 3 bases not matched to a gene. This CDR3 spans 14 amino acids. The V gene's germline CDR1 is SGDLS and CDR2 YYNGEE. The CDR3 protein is CASSVGVAGYEQYF. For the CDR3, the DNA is TGTGCCAGCAGCGTAGGGGTAGCGGGGTACGAGCAGTACTTC.

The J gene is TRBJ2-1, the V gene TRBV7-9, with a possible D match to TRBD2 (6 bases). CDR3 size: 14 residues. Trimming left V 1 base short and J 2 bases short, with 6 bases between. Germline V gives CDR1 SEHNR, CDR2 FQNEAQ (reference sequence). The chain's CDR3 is CASSLGTTYNEQFF. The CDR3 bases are TGTGCCAGCAGCTTAGGGACTACCTACAATGAGCAGTTCTTC.